This passage covers 21 T cell receptor beta chains from one sample sequenced in a study of blood T cell repertoires in COVID-19 (dated by TCRdb to 2019 to 2021). Library method: the immunoSEQ multiplex PCR assay. TCRdb limited this immuneACCESS table to in-frame rearrangements with V and J called. A share of clones is missing; checked studies link under half to unresolved V genes, and the rest is unexplained. Present in this sample are 120,000 to 150,000 clones, 65% to 80% of which were seen just once. Around 4% of the sample is in the top ten clones. The specimen was peripheral blood. These receptors were collected from a man aged 60-69 years with acute or convalescent COVID-19.

V gene TRBV11-2 combines with J gene TRBJ1-1; D not resolved. The CDR3 consists of 14 residues. Between the trimmed V and J ends, which lost 7 bases and 5 bases, there was a span of 17 bases. CDR1 SGHAT and CDR2 FQNNGV come from the germline V gene. The CDR3 spells CASIPLNRETEAFF. CDR3 nucleotides: TGTGCCAGCATCCCTTTGAACAGAGAAACTGAAGCTTTCTTT.

The chain employs TRBV5-1 and TRBJ1-3; 12 positions agree with TRBD1. The CDR3 runs 16 residues. The V and J ends lost 4 bases and 4 bases, in that order; junction bases with no gene match: 6. Germline-derived CDR1 and CDR2 are SGHRS and YFSETQ. In DNA form, the CDR3 reads TGCGCCAGCAGCAGCGGGACAGGGGGCACAGGAAACACCATATATTTT. Encoded protein: CASSSGTGGTGNTIYF.

The sample holds many counts of this clone. Germline is not matched at one junction end, which may reflect a read error. The J gene is TRBJ2-7, the V gene TRBV5-4; 8 nucleotides line up with TRBD2. Germline V CDR1 and CDR2: SGHNT, YYREEE (reference sequence). The CDR3 length is 13 residues. This CDR3 is CASSSIVRGGGNF. As DNA, the CDR3 is TGTGCCAGCAGCTCGATAGTTCGGGGGGGCGGCAACTTC.

This chain uses TRBV5-1 with TRBJ2-7, with TRBD1 matching 7 bases. With V trimmed by 4 bases and J by 6 bases, 4 bases remained unmatched. Looked up from germline, CDR1 is SGHRS and CDR2 is YFSETQ. The CDR3 sequence is 12 residues long. The CDR3 nucleotides read TGCGCCAGCAGCCCACCAGGGGGCGAGCAGTACTTC. It codes for CASSPPGGEQYF.

The genes are TRBV19 and TRBJ2-5; D may be TRBD2 (6 bases). Between the trimmed V and J ends, which lost 3 bases and 4 bases, there was a span of 18 bases. The CDR3 spans 16 residues. The germline V gene encodes CDR1 LNHDA and CDR2 SQIVND (reference sequence). CDR3 DNA: TGTGCCAGTAGTATTTCATGGGGGGTTGGGTCAGAGACCCAGTACTTC. It encodes CASSISWGVGSETQYF. Full variable domain (missing parts from reference TRBV19 and TRBJ2-5): DGGITQSPKYLFRKEGQNVTLSCEQNLNHDAMYWYRQDPGQGLRLIYYSQIVNDFQKGDIAEGYSVSREKKESFPLTVTSAQKNPTAFYLCASSISWGVGSETQYFGPGTRLLVL.

The chain joins TRBV7-3 to TRBJ1-1; 8 bases agree with TRBD1. The V gene end was trimmed by 5 bases and the J gene end by 1 base; junction bases not matched to a gene: 3. The CDR3 totals 14 residues. Germline loops: CDR1 SGHTA, CDR2 FQGTGA. This chain's CDR3 is CASSGQGKNTEAFF. DNA for the CDR3: TGTGCCAGCAGCGGACAGGGAAAGAACACTGAAGCTTTCTTT.

This clone was detected only a few times. V gene TRBV3-1 (or the pseudogene TRBV3-2) combines with J gene TRBJ1-5; D is ambiguous. V was shortened by 4 bases and J by 1 base, with 5 bases between the two germline ends. In germline, CDR1 is LGHDT, CDR2 YNNKEL (reference sequence). The CDR3 is made up of 13 amino acids. CDR3 nucleotide sequence: TGTGCCAGCAGCCTTCAGAGCAATCAGCCCCAGCATTTT. Residues: CASSLQSNQPQHF.

V and J are TRBV4-2 and TRBJ1-1; weak D call: TRBD1 (6 bases). V was clipped by 0 bases and J by 0 bases, with 11 bases between them. This CDR3 comprises 16 residues. The germline V gene encodes CDR1 LGHNA and CDR2 YNFKEQ. CDR3 DNA: TGTGCCAGCAGCCAAGATCGGACAGTTTTGAACACTGAAGCTTTCTTT. It yields the protein CASSQDRTVLNTEAFF.

This clone was counted a single time. The genes are TRBV7-8 and TRBJ2-3; 15 nucleotides line up with TRBD2. V shed 5 bases, J shed 2 bases, and the junction held 5 bases outside the gene matches. Germline CDR1 SGHVS, CDR2 FQNEAQ. CDR3 length: 17 amino acids. CDR3 in amino acids: CASSIGLAGGVTDTQYF. The DNA for the CDR3 is TGTGCCAGCAGCATTGGACTAGCGGGGGGGGTCACAGATACGCAGTATTTT.

The rearrangement joins TRBV7-9 to TRBJ2-6; 7 bases match TRBD1. Germline CDR1 is SEHNR and CDR2 is FQNEAQ (reference sequence). Trimming cost V 5 bases and J 0 bases; bases outside gene matches: 10. The CDR3 extends over 18 amino acids. Here the CDR3 reads CASSPPGTASSGANVLTF. CDR3 DNA: TGTGCCAGCAGCCCCCCCGGGACAGCGAGCTCTGGGGCCAACGTCCTGACTTTC.

This rearrangement joins TRBV4-2 to TRBJ2-3; 7 bases map to TRBD2. Losses at the gene ends were 1 base for V and 3 bases for J; bases not matched to a gene: 1. The CDR3 has 14 residues. CDR1 is LGHNA and CDR2 is YNFKEQ in the germline V gene. The CDR3 region is CASSQGGGTDTQYF. The CDR3 DNA reads as TGTGCCAGCAGCCAAGGGGGGGGGACAGATACGCAGTATTTT.

There are a few counts of this clone. CDR3 sequence: CASSSSGTSHYEQYF. CDR3 sequence (DNA): TGTGCCAGCAGTTCTTCCGGGACTAGTCACTACGAGCAGTACTTC. This sequence joins TRBV6-5 and TRBJ2-7, with TRBD2 identical over 8 bases. This CDR3 region has 15 residues. Germline V gene data show CDR1 as MNHEY and CDR2 as SVGAGI. V lost 4 bases to trimming and J lost 3 bases; unmatched junction nucleotides: 8.

This chain links TRBV28 with TRBJ1-4, with TRBD1 identical over 9 bases. V lost 6 bases and J lost 4; bases outside the gene matches: 6. The CDR3 spans 15 residues. CDR1 is MDHEN and CDR2 is SYDVKM in the germline V gene. CDR3 coding DNA: TGTGCCAGCAGCCCATGGGGACAGGGTAATGAAAAACTGTTTTTT. This codes for CASSPWGQGNEKLFF.

The chain links TRBV2 to TRBJ2-2, with 13 bases matching TRBD2. The germline CDR1 and CDR2 sequences are SNHLY and FYNNEI. The CDR3 runs 17 residues. V trimming: 4 bases; J trimming: 4 bases; junction bases outside the gene matches: 6. Written as DNA, the CDR3 is TGTGCCAGCAGTGGGGGACTAGCGGGAATCGGCACCGGGGAGCTGTTTTTT. It codes for CASSGGLAGIGTGELFF.

The rearrangement joins TRBV5-4 to TRBJ2-7; D is possibly TRBD1 (6 bases). Germline V lookup: CDR1 SGHNT, CDR2 YYREEE (reference sequence). Trimming cost V 2 bases and J 7 bases, with 19 bases left between them. CDR3 length: 15 amino acids. The CDR3 coding sequence is TGTGCCAGCAGCTTAAAAGGACAGCCTTCTAGGGAGCAGTACTTC. It yields the protein CASSLKGQPSREQYF.

This clone was picked up a small number of times. V usage is TRBV4-2 and J usage is TRBJ1-1; 11 nucleotides agree with TRBD1. Trimming at V came to 3 bases and at J to 4 bases, leaving 7 bases not matched to a gene. This CDR3 region has 16 residues. In germline, CDR1 is LGHNA, CDR2 YNFKEQ. The CDR3 DNA follows: TGTGCCAGCAGCCACCCGGGACAGGGGGTTGGCACTGAAGCTTTCTTT. Translated: CASSHPGQGVGTEAFF.

V usage is TRBV30 and J usage is TRBJ1-4; D is unclear. V was trimmed by 2 bases and J by 8 bases, leaving 12 bases between them. This CDR3 spans 13 amino acids. CDR1 is GTSNPN, CDR2 SVGIG, per germline (reference sequence). The chain's CDR3 is CAWSREGREKLFF. CDR3 coding DNA: TGTGCCTGGAGTCGAGAGGGCAGGGAAAAACTGTTTTTT.

The chain is built from TRBV5-4 and TRBJ2-7; the D gene is possibly TRBD2 (6 bases). CDR1 and CDR2 (germline): SGHNT, YYREEE (reference sequence). The CDR3 is made up of 14 amino acids. V shed 4 bases and J shed 1 base, with 12 bases lying between them. CDR3 loop: CASSRPGLSYEQYF. The CDR3 DNA follows: TGTGCCAGCAGCCGTCCGGGACTTTCCTACGAGCAGTACTTC.

The V gene is TRBV19, the J gene TRBJ2-7; 9 bases agree with TRBD1. The V segment lost 1 base and the J segment 6 bases; nucleotides outside the gene matches: 10. The CDR3 runs 16 residues. Germline V CDR1 and CDR2: LNHDA, SQIVND (reference sequence). CDR3 in amino acids: CASSIGPRTGVGEQYF. For the CDR3, the DNA is TGTGCCAGTAGTATAGGTCCCCGGACAGGGGTAGGCGAGCAGTACTTC.

The chain links TRBV29-1 to TRBJ1-4; TRBD1 matches 7 bases. The CDR3 loop spans 13 amino acids. Germline V CDR1 and CDR2: SQVTM, ANQGSEA. Unmatched junction bases numbered 5, after V lost 3 bases and J lost 7 bases. The CDR3 region has the DNA TGCAGCGTTGAGGCAGGGGGGCGTGAAAAACTGTTTTTT. Its translation is CSVEAGGREKLFF.

The table lists this clone with a few counts. The chain links TRBV24-1 to TRBJ2-3; D may be TRBD1 (6 bases). CDR3 length: 13 residues. Trimming removed 7 bases from V and 5 bases from J, with 12 bases in between. Germline CDR1 is KGHDR and CDR2 is SFDVKD. The CDR3 protein is CATRESGEDTQYF. DNA for the CDR3: TGTGCCACCAGAGAATCAGGGGAAGATACGCAGTATTTT.